This section outlines one TCR beta chain sequence together with its context. This clone occurred a few times. What antigen it recognizes has not been identified. Base qualities are not at hand, and no much larger clone is one base apart. The sample is drawn from a study of PD-1 blockade in classical Hodgkin lymphoma (dated by TCRdb to the early 2020s). About the study as a whole: Nivolumab dosing was 3 mg/kg intravenously every 2 weeks, continuing until either disease progression or unacceptable toxicity. A peripheral blood immune signature of response to PD-1 blockade in classical Hodgkin lymphoma was defined using TCR beta sequencing and CyTOF.

The time point tag for this specimen amounts to: cycle 4 day 1 (C4D1), after 6 weeks of nivolumab. Every trial patient had relapsed after autologous stem cell transplantation, and cohorts A, B and C differed in prior brentuximab vedotin exposure. The trial cohort included fewer than 60 patients with relapsed/refractory classical Hodgkin lymphoma, and each patient had a best overall response of complete response, partial response or progressive disease. Single-agent nivolumab was administered to trial patients in the multi-cohort phase II CheckMate 205 trial. An independent review committee assessed best overall response by applying the 2007 International Working Group response criteria. Trial PBMCs were obtained immediately prior to nivolumab initiation (C1D1) and on therapy at cycle 2 day 1 and cycle 4 day 1. Peripheral blood was collected in 8 mL Vacutainer Cell Preparation Tubes, from which PBMCs were isolated by centrifugation and then cryopreserved.

The Qiagen DNeasy kit was used to extract genomic DNA both from unsorted PBMCs and from the negatively selected CD4+ and CD8+ fractions. TCR beta CDR3 regions were subjected to amplification by immunoSEQ multiplex PCR with primers that anneal to V and J segments. Amplification bias was minimized using a synthetic immune receptor repertoire, and residual bias was removed computationally after sequencing. On the authors' methods: Repertoire diversity was quantified as the Shannon entropy index using custom Python scripts. Unsorted, CD4+ and CD8+ repertoires were analyzed separately, except in combined analyses where CD4+ and CD8+ sequences were merged in silico. Clonal expansion was defined as a frequency increase of at least 2-fold after treatment compared with C1D1, and clones undetected at baseline were assigned a pseudocount of 0.5. Clones with 0 or 1 copy at C1D1 were defined as singleton clones, while clones with 2 or more copies were defined as non-singleton clones. Clones expanded in unsorted samples were assigned a CD4+, CD8+ or unknown annotation through matching of protein sequences in sorted samples from the same patient. Wilcoxon tests on paired samples were used to test diversity changes from C1D1 to C4D1. TCRdb obtained this table from immuneACCESS and retained in-frame rearrangements with V and J assigned. These tables miss some clones; where compared with another copy, unresolved V genes account for less than half of the shortfall, and the remainder is unexplained. That table furnishes V, J and clone size, whereas the DNA furnished D and trimming. This sample comprises 46,000 or so clones, around 78% of them detected only once. Jointly, the top ten make up 37% of the sample.

General findings and caveats noted by the study authors: Baseline TCR diversity was reported to be lower in newly diagnosed patients than in healthy donors, and even lower in relapsed/refractory patients. Trial patients with a complete response had baseline diversity similar to that of newly diagnosed patients, while partial responders and progressors had significantly lower diversity. Diversity was lower in patients who began nivolumab less than 1 year after ASCT, so these patients were left out of later analyses to avoid confounding by immune reconstitution. The study was limited to a single clinical trial cohort, and causes of repertoire differences, possibly disease activity or prior therapy, remained undefined. By C4D1, a significant rise was seen in CD4+ TCR diversity but not in CD8+ TCR diversity (p=0.0027 vs p=0.16), and the rise was most apparent among complete responders (p=0.02).

The sequence was collected from a human donor with classical Hodgkin lymphoma. Sequencing used peripheral blood mononuclear cells (PBMCs), obtained before the fourth cycle of nivolumab.

The sequenced DNA is TGTGCCAGCGGAACCCGCGATAATGAAAAACTGTTTTTT. This gives the protein CASGTRDNEKLFF. The sequence is built from TRBV6-6 and TRBJ1-4; no D gene call is confident. V loses 8 bases of germline sequence and J loses 4 bases, and the interval between the two ends is 11 bases. The germline V gene (reference sequence) supplies CDR1 MNHNY and CDR2 SVGAGI. From the cysteine up to the phenylalanine, the CDR3 has a length of 13 residues. Only the CDR3 region is kept as DNA, spanning 39 bases read in frame from base 1.